Sequencing of this T cell receptor beta chain was carried out in a study of shared clonotypes between healthy human individuals. Here immunoSEQ multiplex PCR was the method, and the copy in TCRdb shows in-frame clones only, minus some. This table has fewer than 650,000 clones, over 65% appearing once. Germline CDR1 and CDR2: SGDLS and YYNGEE. The CDR3 is 15 amino acids. V lost 4 bases and J lost 8; bases outside the gene matches: 10. The TCR originated in a woman between 40 and 50 years old in good health. Some clones in this sample may be carry-over from other donors' samples. Sequencing was performed on PBMCs. The V gene is TRBV9, the J gene TRBJ2-3; 10 bases match TRBD2. CDR3 sequence (DNA): TGTGCCAGCAGCTTCCCAGCGGGAGGGCCAGGTACGCAGTATTTT. Its protein product is CASSFPAGGPGTQYF.